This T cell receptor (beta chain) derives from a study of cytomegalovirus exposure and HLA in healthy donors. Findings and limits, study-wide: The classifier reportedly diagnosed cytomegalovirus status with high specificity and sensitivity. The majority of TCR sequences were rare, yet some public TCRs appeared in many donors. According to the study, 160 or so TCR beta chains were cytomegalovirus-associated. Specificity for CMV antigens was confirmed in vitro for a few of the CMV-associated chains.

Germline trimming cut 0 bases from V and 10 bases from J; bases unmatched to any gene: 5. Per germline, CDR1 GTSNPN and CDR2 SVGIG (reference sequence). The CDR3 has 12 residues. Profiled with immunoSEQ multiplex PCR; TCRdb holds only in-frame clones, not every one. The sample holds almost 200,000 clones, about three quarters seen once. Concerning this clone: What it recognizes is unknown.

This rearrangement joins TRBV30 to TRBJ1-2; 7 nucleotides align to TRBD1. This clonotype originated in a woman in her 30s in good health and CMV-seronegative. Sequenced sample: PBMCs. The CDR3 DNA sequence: TGTGCCTGGAGTGTCGGGACAGCGACCTACACCTTC. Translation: CAWSVGTATYTF.